A selection of T cell receptor beta chains follows, all from one sample in a study of spatial heterogeneity in lung cancer. Each CDR3 protein is one row after TCRdb ran MiXCR on the 5' RACE reads. The table has 9,500 to 15,000 distinct CDR3 sequences, roughly an eighth seen once. The sample here was PBMCs, taken at surgery. All receptors derive from a female donor with early-stage non-small cell lung cancer. The CDR3 runs from the conserved cysteine through the conserved F or W. A D gene is named only where the DNA matches it firmly. Clone size, where shown, is once, few, many, or a class for clones that have expanded.

abundance	d_gene	j_gene	v_gene	CDR3aa	CDR3nt
medium-sized	TRBD2	TRBJ2-7	TRBV7-2	CASSPRLAVSSYEQYF	TGTGCCAGCAGCCCGAGACTAGCGGTTAGCTCCTACGAGCAGTACTTC
medium-sized	TRBD2	TRBJ2-1	TRBV14	CASSHTSGGTFLGQFF	TGTGCCAGCAGCCATACAAGCGGGGGGACCTTCCTAGGGCAGTTCTTC
many	-	TRBJ2-2	TRBV7-2	CASSLSRPGMDTGELFF	TGTGCCAGCAGCTTATCCCGACCGGGGATGGACACCGGGGAGCTGTTTTTT
-	TRBD2	TRBJ2-1	TRBV5-1	CASSLAASGPYNEQFF	TGCGCCAGCAGCTTGGCGGCTAGCGGGCCCTACAATGAGCAGTTCTTC
medium-sized	-	TRBJ2-7	TRBV5-1	CASSLSTDGPYEQYF	TGCGCCAGCAGCTTGTCAACCGACGGACCCTACGAGCAGTACTTC
medium-sized	TRBD2	TRBJ2-5	TRBV7-2	CASSPRLAGGYETQYF	TGTGCCAGCAGCCCGCGACTAGCGGGGGGGTATGAGACCCAGTACTTC
medium-sized	TRBD1	TRBJ1-1	TRBV6-5	CASSPGQGTYTEAFF	TGTGCCAGCAGCCCCGGACAGGGGACCTACACTGAAGCTTTCTTT
medium-sized	-	TRBJ1-5	TRBV7-2	CASSLTGIGRQPQHF	TGTGCCAGCAGCTTAACAGGGATTGGGCGACAGCCCCAGCATTTT
-	TRBD2	TRBJ2-4	TRBV4-1	CASSQAGTSGGTKNIQYF	TGCGCCAGCAGCCAAGCCGGGACTAGCGGGGGGACCAAAAACATTCAGTACTTC
many	-	TRBJ2-5	TRBV5-1	CASSLDLDTQYF	TGCGCCAGCAGCTTGGATCTAGATACCCAGTACTTC